This T cell receptor (beta chain) was found in a study of T cell repertoires in cytomegalovirus infection (dated by TCRdb to 2018 to 2020). For the wider study: Because public TCR beta signatures pointed to carriage of CMV infection together with the matching HLA type, the HLA type of each donor mattered for the analysis.

Including cysteine and phenylalanine, the CDR3 has 18 amino acids. The retained sequence is limited to the CDR3, 54 bases, with the frame set at the first base. Clipping removes 6 bases from V and 0 bases from J, with 9 as the unmatched junction base count. Reading the germline V gene (reference sequence) gives CDR1 SEHNR and CDR2 FQNEAQ. The sample was run on an Illumina HiSeq 1500. TCRdb's own reprocessing of the public reads used fastp at Q25 and MiXCR and kept productive beta chains. Rows matching on CDR3 protein sequence are summarized as one entry with the most common DNA and genes. The sample contains under 800,000 distinct CDR3 sequences, 24% of them found a single time. The leading ten clones occupy around 8% of the sample. The research as a whole found: In both this cohort and an independent roughly 350-donor cohort, the cumulative frequency of public TCR beta family members distinguished carriers of CMV infection plus the relevant HLA type. The ex vivo response was dominated by HLA-C-restricted CMV-specific TCR beta clonotypes, which also provided the single most frequent clonotype in two of eight donors.

Notes on this clonotype: Its antigen specificity is not known. Base quality data are lacking; no much larger clone is found one base away.

The receptor's source is a human donor in good health (CMV status not recorded). Some clones in this sample may be carry-over from other donors' samples. The sample consisted of CD8+ T cells from PBMCs. The chain joins TRBV7-9 to TRBJ2-6; 9 bases in the junction line up with TRBD1. The DNA is TGTGCCAGCAGTCTTGCCGGGACAGGGCTCTCTGGGGCCAACGTCCTGACTTTC. This codes for CASSLAGTGLSGANVLTF.